Below are 31 T cell receptor beta chains sequenced from a single sample in a study of blood T cell repertoires in COVID-19. The method was immunoSEQ multiplex PCR; TCRdb's version includes in-frame clones alone and lacks a portion of them. The table lists more than 70,000 clones, 75% to 90% of them singletons. Sequencing was done on a sample of peripheral blood. The source is a woman older than 75 with acute or convalescent COVID-19.

The chain recombines TRBV7-9 with TRBJ2-7; D not resolved. CDR1 is SEHNR, CDR2 FQNEAQ, per germline (reference sequence). The ends were cut back, 3 bases at V and 4 bases at J, with 4 bases in the middle. There are 11 residues in the CDR3. The chain's CDR3 is CASSFTYEQYF. The CDR3 region has the DNA TGTGCCAGCAGCTTCACTTACGAGCAGTACTTC.

The rearrangement links TRBV21-1 to TRBJ1-1. TRBV21-1 is recorded as a pseudogene. This CDR3 region has 12 residues. The CDR3: CASSLEEAEAFF. The CDR3 region has the DNA TGTGCCAGCAGCCTCGAGGAGGCTGAAGCTTTCTTT.

The V gene is TRBV27, the J gene TRBJ1-5, with 12 bases matching TRBD1. The CDR3 runs 17 residues. The J segment lost 4 bases and the V segment lost 5 bases, leaving 9 bases of the junction unmatched. Germline CDR1 MNHEY, CDR2 SMNVEV (reference sequence). In DNA, the CDR3 is TGTGCCAGCAGTCCGGGACAGGGGGCGGTTCGGAATCAGCCCCAGCATTTT. It specifies CASSPGQGAVRNQPQHF.

This chain connects TRBV2 to TRBJ1-2, with 8 bases identical to TRBD1. Germline V gene data show CDR1 as SNHLY and CDR2 as FYNNEI. Trimming cost V 8 bases and J 4 bases; bases outside gene matches: 9. The CDR3 extends over 14 amino acids. CDR3 loop: CASGGVGTGYGYTF. DNA of the CDR3: TGTGCCAGCGGGGGGGTAGGGACAGGCTATGGCTACACCTTC.

J is TRBJ1-6 and V is TRBV27; D is undetermined. There are 13 residues in the CDR3. Germline V gives CDR1 MNHEY, CDR2 SMNVEV (reference sequence). V gave up 5 bases and J gave up 14 bases, with 16 bases separating them. In DNA form, the CDR3 reads TGTGCCAGCAGTCCGTTCGCAGGCGCCTCCCTCCACTTT. This encodes CASSPFAGASLHF.

The V and J genes are TRBV24-1 and TRBJ1-1; D possibly corresponds to TRBD1 (6 bases). The CDR3 has 14 amino acids. V lost 5 bases and J lost 5, with 14 bases in between. Germline CDR1 KGHDR, CDR2 SFDVKD. CDR3 loop: CATSAPGGGTEAFF. The CDR3 DNA reads as TGTGCCACCAGTGCTCCGGGAGGGGGTACTGAAGCTTTCTTT.

This clone was seen a few times. The rearrangement uses TRBV7-9 and TRBJ1-1, with TRBD1 matching over 7 bases. Germline assignment: CDR1 SEHNR and CDR2 FQNEAQ (reference sequence). Losses at the gene ends were 6 bases for V and 5 bases for J; bases not matched to a gene: 6. This CDR3 has 13 residues. The CDR3 sequence is CASSDRVETEAFF. The CDR3 DNA is TGTGCCAGCAGTGACAGGGTAGAAACTGAAGCTTTCTTT. Looking up the rest from reference TRBV7-9 and TRBJ1-1 gives the full variable domain: DTGVSQNPRHKITKRGQNVTFRCDPISEHNRLYWYRQTLGQGPEFLTYFQNEAQLEKSRLLSDRFSAERPKGSFSTLEIQRTEQGDSAMYLCASSDRVETEAFFGQGTRLTVV.

The V gene is TRBV7-3, the J gene TRBJ2-1; TRBD1 agrees at 7 bases. This CDR3 spans 14 amino acids. Per the germline V gene, CDR1 is SGHTA and CDR2 is FQGTGA. Germline trimming cut 4 bases from V and 4 bases from J; bases unmatched to any gene: 4. This CDR3 reads CASSSTGTYNEQFF. The CDR3 DNA reads as TGTGCCAGCAGCTCGACAGGGACGTACAATGAGCAGTTCTTC.

V is TRBV5-5 and J is TRBJ2-5; TRBD1 matches 8 bases. The V segment lost 4 bases and the J segment 5 bases; nucleotides outside the gene matches: 13. CDR1 and CDR2 from the germline V gene are SGHKS and YYEKEE (reference sequence). CDR3 length: 16 residues. In nucleotides, the CDR3 is TGTGCCAGCAGCAACCTAATCCAGGGGGCAGGGGAGACCCAGTACTTC. As protein: CASSNLIQGAGETQYF.

V is TRBV19 and J is TRBJ2-7; possibly TRBD2 for D (5 bases). This CDR3 has 14 amino acids. Trimming removed 8 bases from V and 0 bases from J, with 14 bases in between. Germline CDR1 is LNHDA and CDR2 is SQIVND (reference sequence). The CDR3 is CASRELESSYEQYF. In DNA, the CDR3 is TGTGCCAGTCGGGAACTGGAGAGCTCCTACGAGCAGTACTTC. The whole variable domain, filled in from reference TRBV19 and TRBJ2-7, reads DGGITQSPKYLFRKEGQNVTLSCEQNLNHDAMYWYRQDPGQGLRLIYYSQIVNDFQKGDIAEGYSVSREKKESFPLTVTSAQKNPTAFYLCASRELESSYEQYFGPGTRLTVT.

J is TRBJ2-7 and V is TRBV10-3, with TRBD1 matching over 9 bases. Trimming at V came to 7 bases and at J to 2 bases, leaving 3 bases not matched to a gene. Per germline, CDR1 ENHRY and CDR2 SYGVKD. The CDR3 extends over 13 amino acids. CDR3 residues: CAIKGTGTYEQYF. The CDR3 bases are TGTGCCATCAAAGGGACAGGGACCTACGAGCAGTACTTC.

This rearrangement joins TRBV27 to TRBJ2-1, with TRBD1 identical over 8 bases. Germline trimming cut 3 bases from V and 8 bases from J; bases unmatched to any gene: 6. The length of the CDR3 is 14 residues. From germline, CDR1 is MNHEY and CDR2 SMNVEV (reference sequence). The CDR3 sequence is CASSFWDRMDEQFF. The CDR3 coding sequence is TGTGCCAGCAGTTTTTGGGACAGGATGGATGAGCAGTTCTTC.

Only a few counts were recorded for this clone. The chain combines TRBV11-2 with TRBJ1-1; 9 bases match TRBD1. The germline V gene has CDR1 SGHAT and CDR2 FQNNGV. Losses at the gene ends were 2 bases for V and 11 bases for J; bases not matched to a gene: 6. This CDR3 is 13 amino acids long. CDR3 in amino acids: CASSLTQQGAAFF. The CDR3 bases are TGTGCCAGCAGCTTAACTCAACAGGGGGCGGCTTTCTTT.

The chain carries TRBV24-1 and TRBJ1-1; the D is unclear. V was pared by 1 base and J by 11 bases, with 13 bases between. This CDR3 is built from 13 residues. Germline lookup yields CDR1 KGHDR and CDR2 SFDVKD. In DNA, the CDR3 is TGTGCCACCAGTGATTTTGGAGCCTTTGGGGCTTTCTTT. Translating gives CATSDFGAFGAFF.

The rearrangement links TRBV28 to TRBJ1-5, with a possible D match to TRBD1 (6 bases). The CDR3 has 15 amino acids. V was trimmed by 4 bases and J by 4 bases, leaving 14 bases between them. Germline CDR1 is MDHEN and CDR2 is SYDVKM. CDR3 in DNA: TGTGCCAGCAGTTCTTATGACAGGCTAAATCAGCCCCAGCATTTT. It specifies CASSSYDRLNQPQHF.

The chain couples TRBV30 to TRBJ1-6; 9 bases map to TRBD1. The CDR3 totals 14 residues. Germline loops: CDR1 GTSNPN, CDR2 SVGIG (reference sequence). V lost 1 base, J lost 7 bases, and 2 bases stayed unmatched. The CDR3 region is CAWSAGQGNSPLHF. The CDR3 DNA is TGTGCCTGGAGTGCCGGACAGGGGAATTCACCCCTCCACTTT.

This chain uses TRBV11-2 with TRBJ1-2; D perhaps matches TRBD1 (6 bases). Trimming took off 6 bases at V and 6 bases at J, with 17 bases between the two ends. There are 14 residues in the CDR3. CDR1 SGHAT and CDR2 FQNNGV come from the germline V gene. DNA of the CDR3: TGTGCCAGCAGTGTAACGACAGGCCCACATGGCTACACCTTC. It translates to CASSVTTGPHGYTF.

The rearrangement links TRBV10-3 to TRBJ1-3; TRBD1 agrees at 7 bases. Germline trimming cut 0 bases from V and 1 base from J; bases unmatched to any gene: 3. Germline lookup yields CDR1 ENHRY and CDR2 SYGVKD. CDR3 length: 16 amino acids. The chain's CDR3 is CAISESGRGSGNTIYF. The CDR3 DNA reads as TGTGCCATCAGTGAGTCCGGCAGGGGGTCTGGAAACACCATATATTTT.

The chain employs TRBV30 and TRBJ1-1; D unclear. V lost 4 bases and J lost 1, with 4 bases in between. The CDR3 is 11 residues long. Germline V gives CDR1 GTSNPN, CDR2 SVGIG (reference sequence). The CDR3 is CAWIRNTEAFF. The CDR3 region has the DNA TGTGCCTGGATCAGGAACACTGAAGCTTTCTTT.

The J gene is TRBJ1-1, the V gene TRBV2, with TRBD1 matching over 9 bases. The CDR3 spans 12 residues. The V and J ends lost 5 bases and 7 bases, in that order; junction bases with no gene match: 2. Germline V gives CDR1 SNHLY, CDR2 FYNNEI. The CDR3 is CASSRDRVEAFF. CDR3 DNA: TGTGCCAGCAGTAGGGACAGGGTTGAAGCTTTCTTT.

The chain links TRBV7-8 to TRBJ1-2, with 10 bases identical to TRBD1. V dropped 5 bases and J dropped 2; count of bases not matched to a gene: 8. Germline V lookup: CDR1 SGHVS, CDR2 FQNEAQ. The CDR3 sequence is 16 residues long. DNA of the CDR3: TGTGCCAGCAGCCCCACCCCGGGACAGGGGAACTATGGCTACACCTTC. Residues: CASSPTPGQGNYGYTF.

This chain joins TRBV24-1 and TRBJ2-1; 8 bases agree with TRBD1. V gave up 3 bases and J gave up 6 bases; unmatched junction bases: 9. This CDR3 spans 16 amino acids. CDR1 is KGHDR, CDR2 SFDVKD, per germline. The CDR3 loop reads CATSDPGQGITNEQFF. DNA of the CDR3: TGTGCCACCAGTGATCCTGGACAGGGAATAACCAATGAGCAGTTCTTC.

V and J are TRBV11-2 and TRBJ1-2; 7 positions match TRBD1. Germline V gene data show CDR1 as SGHAT and CDR2 as FQNNGV. V lost 5 bases, J lost 3 bases, and 12 bases stayed unmatched. There are 16 residues in the CDR3. The CDR3 sequence: CASSPYPPRGDYGYTF. As DNA, the CDR3 is TGTGCCAGCAGCCCATACCCCCCCAGGGGGGACTATGGCTACACCTTC.

This clone has only a few counts. The chain couples TRBV7-2 to TRBJ1-5; a weak D match, TRBD1 (6 bases). Per the germline V gene, CDR1 is SGHTA and CDR2 is FQGNSA. Trimming removed 5 bases from V and 6 bases from J, with 11 bases in between. The CDR3 extends over 13 amino acids. The CDR3 protein is CASSRLGGQPQHF. CDR3 sequence (DNA): TGTGCCAGCAGCCGGCTAGGGGGTCAGCCCCAGCATTTT.

V usage is TRBV11-3 and J usage is TRBJ1-2; D ambiguous. Germline V gene sequence: CDR1 SGHNT, CDR2 YENEEA. V lost 0 bases, J lost 3 bases, and 11 bases lay in between. CDR3 length: 15 amino acids. CDR3 protein: CASSLDLKGDYGYTF. In DNA form, the CDR3 reads TGTGCCAGCAGCTTAGATCTTAAGGGAGACTATGGCTACACCTTC.

J is TRBJ2-5 and V is TRBV27; D is possibly TRBD2 (6 bases). V lost 5 bases and J lost 5, with 15 bases in between. The CDR3 totals 14 residues. Germline assignment: CDR1 MNHEY and CDR2 SMNVEV (reference sequence). CDR3 in DNA: TGTGCCAGCAGTCCACTCGGAGGGTCGGAGACCCAGTACTTC. Amino acid sequence: CASSPLGGSETQYF.

This rearrangement joins TRBV7-2 to TRBJ2-3, with D possibly matching TRBD2 (6 bases). With 5 bases removed from V and 3 bases from J, the gap between germline ends came to 15 bases. Per germline, CDR1 SGHTA and CDR2 FQGNSA. The CDR3 covers 15 residues. Written as DNA, the CDR3 is TGTGCCAGCAGCACCCGAGTGGGGAGGACAGATACGCAGTATTTT. Its translation: CASSTRVGRTDTQYF.

The chain recombines TRBV4-2 with TRBJ2-3, with 9 positions matching TRBD2. Germline V gives CDR1 LGHNA, CDR2 YNFKEQ. V shed 4 bases and J 5 bases; nucleotides not matched to a gene: 10. The CDR3 contains 16 residues. The CDR3 here is CASSPMAGGKGDTQYF. Here the CDR3 DNA reads TGTGCCAGCAGCCCCATGGCGGGGGGGAAAGGAGATACGCAGTATTTT.

The J gene is TRBJ2-2, the V gene TRBV11-2, with TRBD1 matching 7 bases. This CDR3 is built from 16 residues. After removal of 2 bases from V and 5 bases from J, the junction contained 8 bases not matched to a gene. CDR1 SGHAT and CDR2 FQNNGV come from the germline V gene. CDR3 region: CASSLTRGRGTGELFF. The CDR3 DNA sequence: TGTGCCAGCAGCTTAACGAGGGGGCGAGGTACCGGGGAGCTGTTTTTT.

This clone came up a few times. This chain uses TRBV11-3 with TRBJ1-6; 7 bases are shared with TRBD1. The V and J ends lost 4 bases and 6 bases, in that order; junction bases with no gene match: 6. The germline CDR1 and CDR2 sequences are SGHNT and YENEEA. There are 15 residues in the CDR3. Here the CDR3 reads CASSSLRGSNSPLHF. CDR3 nucleotides: TGTGCCAGCAGCTCTCTCAGGGGGAGTAATTCACCCCTCCACTTT.

This clone was seen a single time. The chain employs TRBV27 and TRBJ2-6; D remains ambiguous. This CDR3 contains 14 residues. Germline V gives CDR1 MNHEY, CDR2 SMNVEV (reference sequence). Trimming pared 3 bases from V and 3 bases from J, leaving 6 bases between. CDR3: CASSLLGGANVLTF. The CDR3, as DNA: TGTGCCAGCAGTTTGCTAGGTGGGGCCAACGTCCTGACTTTC.